This T cell receptor beta chain was identified in a study of T-cell memory formation after mild COVID-19. This CDR3 is 16 amino acids long. The V end lost 7 bases, the J end lost 0 bases, and 16 bases lay between the germline ends. Germline V gives CDR1 MNHEY, CDR2 SVGEGT. Points from the study as a whole: Memory sampled before infection contained some responding clones, suggesting cross-reactive memory joined. CD4+ bias marked clones expanding day 15 to 37, unlike balanced contracting clones.

TCRdb redid the calling of the 5' RACE reads with MiXCR, one entry per CDR3 protein. The sample yields hundreds of thousands of distinct CDR3 sequences, about 16% seen once. In regard to this clonotype: Its target is not known.

Sequencing used PBMCs or a T cell subset sorted from them (not recorded which). The gene calls are TRBV6-2 or TRBV6-3 and TRBJ2-4, with D hard to call. The source of this sequence is a man between 18 and 35 years old who had mild COVID-19 (a few samples of this study predate the infection). Cell type and time point are not known. In DNA form, the CDR3 reads TGTGCCAGCATGGGTGATGGAAACCTAGCCAAAAACATTCAGTACTTC. Translating gives CASMGDGNLAKNIQYF.